This record looks at one T cell receptor (beta chain) sequence and its context. The data were obtained in a study of blood T cell repertoires in COVID-19. Study-wide background: Acute and convalescent COVID-19 specimens originated in the United States, Italy and Spain.

Donors were grouped by their self-reported clinical history. Resolution of symptoms, clearance, or two negative PCRs was present in recovered Cohort 3 donors. The germline CDR1 and CDR2 sequences are KGHSH and LQKENI. CDR3 size: 15 residues. V lost 5 bases, J lost 5 bases, and 16 bases lay in between. Sequencing was performed with immunoSEQ multiplex PCR; in TCRdb, only in-frame clones are kept and a portion is missing. The sample includes 150,000 to 250,000 clones, about 85% seen only once; the top ten take about 2.3%. Sequenced: PBMCs or T cells enriched from blood (not recorded which). The chain joins TRBV18 to TRBJ1-5, with D perhaps TRBD1 (5 bases). The sequence derives from a woman younger than 45 who had recovered from COVID-19. The CDR3, as DNA: TGTGCCAGCTCAACCAGCGGGGACGGGTATCAGCCCCAGCATTTT. Encoded protein: CASSTSGDGYQPQHF.